A selection of T cell receptor beta chains follows, all from one sample in a study of T-cell memory formation after mild COVID-19. In TCRdb, the 5' RACE reads were re-called with MiXCR into one record per CDR3 protein. This table holds under 450,000 distinct CDR3 sequences, 13% to 15% found once. The sequenced material came from PBMCs or a T cell subset sorted from them (not recorded which). These receptors all come from a man younger than 30 who had mild COVID-19 (a few samples of this study predate the infection). Cell type and time point are not known. CDR3s include the opening cysteine and the closing phenylalanine or tryptophan. Fields, in order: D gene, clone size, V gene, J gene, CDR3 protein, CDR3 DNA. D genes are given only for firm matches. Clone size appears in some rows only: once, few, many, or a class for an expanded clone.

D gene: -; clone size: many; V gene: TRBV24-1; J gene: TRBJ2-3; CDR3 protein: CATSAGGSTDTQYF; CDR3 DNA: TGTGCCACCAGTGCGGGTGGAAGCACAGATACGCAGTATTTT
D gene: -; clone size: -; V gene: TRBV2; J gene: TRBJ1-5; CDR3 protein: CASSEVSGNQPQHF; CDR3 DNA: TGTGCCAGCAGTGAAGTGTCAGGAAATCAGCCCCAGCATTTT
D gene: -; clone size: few; V gene: TRBV12-3/TRBV12-4; J gene: TRBJ1-1; CDR3 protein: CASSRGGRTEAFF; CDR3 DNA: TGTGCCAGCAGTCGGGGGGGAAGGACTGAAGCTTTCTTT
D gene: -; clone size: once; V gene: TRBV4-2; J gene: TRBJ2-5; CDR3 protein: CASSQGGRRVETQYF; CDR3 DNA: TGTGCCAGCAGCCAAGGAGGTCGGCGGGTTGAGACCCAGTACTTC
D gene: -; clone size: many; V gene: TRBV11-2; J gene: TRBJ2-3; CDR3 protein: CASSSYTQYF; CDR3 DNA: TGTGCCAGCAGCTCCTATACGCAGTATTTT
D gene: -; clone size: few; V gene: TRBV28; J gene: TRBJ2-2; CDR3 protein: CASSSRGYGIGELFF; CDR3 DNA: TGTGCCAGCAGTTCTCGGGGTTATGGGATAGGGGAGCTGTTTTTT
D gene: -; clone size: few; V gene: TRBV6-5; J gene: TRBJ2-5; CDR3 protein: CASSPTLAYQETQYF; CDR3 DNA: TGTGCCAGCAGTCCCACTCTAGCGTATCAAGAGACCCAGTACTTC
D gene: TRBD1; clone size: -; V gene: TRBV7-2; J gene: TRBJ1-1; CDR3 protein: CASSLAGTGWNTEAFF; CDR3 DNA: TGTGCCAGCAGCTTAGCTGGGACAGGGTGGAACACTGAAGCTTTCTTT
D gene: -; clone size: few; V gene: TRBV6-6; J gene: TRBJ1-2; CDR3 protein: CASSYSDPGASGYTF; CDR3 DNA: TGTGCCAGCAGTTACTCCGACCCGGGGGCAAGTGGCTACACCTTC
D gene: TRBD1; clone size: -; V gene: TRBV5-1; J gene: TRBJ1-1; CDR3 protein: CASSLGQGALDTEAFF; CDR3 DNA: TGCGCCAGCAGCTTGGGACAGGGGGCTTTGGACACTGAAGCTTTCTTT
D gene: TRBD2; clone size: many; V gene: TRBV6-2/TRBV6-3; J gene: TRBJ2-7; CDR3 protein: CASRLAGSAYEQYF; CDR3 DNA: TGTGCCAGCAGGTTAGCGGGTTCGGCCTACGAGCAGTACTTC
D gene: -; clone size: -; V gene: TRBV4-2; J gene: TRBJ1-4; CDR3 protein: CASSELGRGVEKLFF; CDR3 DNA: TGTGCCAGCAGCGAGCTCGGAAGGGGGGTGGAAAAACTGTTTTTT
D gene: -; clone size: few; V gene: TRBV20-1; J gene: TRBJ1-2; CDR3 protein: CSARRTEEGKGGYTF; CDR3 DNA: TGCAGTGCTCGACGGACGGAAGAGGGGAAAGGAGGCTACACCTTC
D gene: -; clone size: many; V gene: TRBV7-2; J gene: TRBJ2-1; CDR3 protein: CASSLIFGVQFF; CDR3 DNA: TGTGCCAGCAGCCTGATCTTCGGGGTTCAGTTCTTC
D gene: -; clone size: many; V gene: TRBV19; J gene: TRBJ2-3; CDR3 protein: CASSSPTDTQYF; CDR3 DNA: TGTGCCAGTAGTTCCCCCACAGATACGCAGTATTTT
D gene: -; clone size: few; V gene: TRBV9; J gene: TRBJ1-5; CDR3 protein: CASSAYNDNQPQHF; CDR3 DNA: TGTGCCAGCAGCGCCTACAACGACAATCAGCCCCAGCATTTT
D gene: -; clone size: few; V gene: TRBV9; J gene: TRBJ1-1; CDR3 protein: CASRKEQNTEAFF; CDR3 DNA: TGTGCCAGCAGAAAAGAGCAGAACACTGAAGCTTTCTTT
D gene: -; clone size: few; V gene: TRBV4-3; J gene: TRBJ2-3; CDR3 protein: CASSQDQRDTDTQYF; CDR3 DNA: TGCGCCAGCAGCCAAGATCAGCGAGACACAGATACGCAGTATTTT
D gene: -; clone size: -; V gene: TRBV4-1; J gene: TRBJ1-1; CDR3 protein: CASSQEPLGTEAFF; CDR3 DNA: TGCGCCAGCAGCCAAGAACCTCTGGGGACTGAAGCTTTCTTT
D gene: -; clone size: -; V gene: TRBV7-9; J gene: TRBJ1-2; CDR3 protein: CASSLAGVDGYTF; CDR3 DNA: TGTGCCAGCAGCTTAGCGGGGGTCGATGGCTACACCTTC
D gene: -; clone size: few; V gene: TRBV6-5; J gene: TRBJ1-2; CDR3 protein: CASSNEGRYYGYTF; CDR3 DNA: TGTGCCAGCAGCAACGAGGGACGGTACTATGGCTACACCTTC
D gene: -; clone size: -; V gene: TRBV20-1; J gene: TRBJ2-1; CDR3 protein: CSAREDWDPGSNEQFF; CDR3 DNA: TGCAGTGCTAGAGAGGATTGGGACCCTGGGTCCAATGAGCAGTTCTTC
D gene: -; clone size: -; V gene: TRBV19; J gene: TRBJ1-5; CDR3 protein: CASRGLSNSNQPQHF; CDR3 DNA: TGTGCCAGTAGAGGACTCAGCAATAGCAATCAGCCCCAGCATTTT
D gene: TRBD2; clone size: -; V gene: TRBV29-1; J gene: TRBJ2-3; CDR3 protein: CSVEAGREDTQYF; CDR3 DNA: TGCAGCGTTGAAGCGGGGAGGGAGGATACGCAGTATTTT
D gene: TRBD1; clone size: few; V gene: TRBV5-6; J gene: TRBJ2-1; CDR3 protein: CASSRRDRDNEQFF; CDR3 DNA: TGTGCCAGCAGCCGCCGGGACAGGGACAATGAGCAGTTCTTC
D gene: -; clone size: -; V gene: TRBV20-1; J gene: TRBJ2-7; CDR3 protein: CSAQGVTSEQYF; CDR3 DNA: TGCAGTGCCCAAGGGGTGACTAGCGAGCAGTACTTC
D gene: TRBD2; clone size: few; V gene: TRBV10-3; J gene: TRBJ2-7; CDR3 protein: CATGGTDRYEQYF; CDR3 DNA: TGTGCCACGGGGGGGACGGACCGCTACGAGCAGTACTTC
D gene: -; clone size: -; V gene: TRBV5-1; J gene: TRBJ2-3; CDR3 protein: CASSGAGTDGTDTQYF; CDR3 DNA: TGCGCCAGCAGCGGGGCCGGGACTGATGGGACAGATACGCAGTATTTT
D gene: -; clone size: few; V gene: TRBV10-3; J gene: TRBJ2-3; CDR3 protein: CAISEVGGTDTQYF; CDR3 DNA: TGTGCCATCAGTGAAGTCGGCGGCACAGATACGCAGTATTTT
D gene: TRBD1; clone size: -; V gene: TRBV27; J gene: TRBJ2-7; CDR3 protein: CASSITGTGYEQYF; CDR3 DNA: TGTGCCAGCAGTATCACCGGGACAGGGTACGAGCAGTACTTC
D gene: -; clone size: once; V gene: TRBV9; J gene: TRBJ1-2; CDR3 protein: CASSVGGAYGYTF; CDR3 DNA: TGTGCCAGCAGCGTAGGAGGGGCCTATGGCTACACCTTC
D gene: -; clone size: -; V gene: TRBV7-2; J gene: TRBJ1-2; CDR3 protein: CASSLVGGALGYTF; CDR3 DNA: TGTGCCAGCAGCTTGGTGGGGGGGGCCCTTGGCTACACCTTC
D gene: -; clone size: -; V gene: TRBV5-1; J gene: TRBJ1-2; CDR3 protein: CASSLGQSGTDYGYTF; CDR3 DNA: TGCGCCAGCAGCTTGGGCCAATCCGGGACGGACTATGGCTACACCTTC
D gene: -; clone size: many; V gene: TRBV29-1; J gene: TRBJ2-7; CDR3 protein: CSVGRGAVYYEQYF; CDR3 DNA: TGCAGCGTTGGTCGCGGGGCAGTGTATTACGAGCAGTACTTC
D gene: -; clone size: -; V gene: TRBV21-1; J gene: TRBJ2-4; CDR3 protein: CASSKGPRHSAKNIQYF; CDR3 DNA: TGTGCCAGCAGCAAAGGCCCCAGACATTCCGCCAAAAACATTCAGTACTTC
D gene: TRBD1; clone size: few; V gene: TRBV6-2/TRBV6-3; J gene: TRBJ2-3; CDR3 protein: CASSDRGGADTQYF; CDR3 DNA: TGTGCCAGCAGCGACAGGGGGGGAGCAGATACGCAGTATTTT
D gene: -; clone size: -; V gene: TRBV5-1; J gene: TRBJ1-2; CDR3 protein: CASSFGEAQGYTF; CDR3 DNA: TGCGCCAGCAGCTTTGGGGAGGCCCAGGGCTACACCTTC
D gene: TRBD1; clone size: once; V gene: TRBV19; J gene: TRBJ1-6; CDR3 protein: CASSWGRRTGSLHF; CDR3 DNA: TGTGCCAGTAGTTGGGGGAGAAGGACAGGGTCCCTCCACTTT
D gene: -; clone size: few; V gene: TRBV5-7; J gene: TRBJ1-4; CDR3 protein: CASPLGVSHNEKLFF; CDR3 DNA: TGTGCCAGCCCCCTGGGGGTATCACATAATGAAAAACTGTTTTTT
D gene: -; clone size: -; V gene: TRBV7-3; J gene: TRBJ1-2; CDR3 protein: CASSIQGTDGYTF; CDR3 DNA: TGTGCCAGCAGCATACAGGGAACCGATGGCTACACCTTC
D gene: -; clone size: many; V gene: TRBV7-3; J gene: TRBJ2-2; CDR3 protein: CASSLNIGGGELFF; CDR3 DNA: TGTGCCAGCAGCTTAAATATTGGAGGCGGGGAGCTGTTTTTT
D gene: TRBD2; clone size: -; V gene: TRBV20-1; J gene: TRBJ2-2; CDR3 protein: CSATWPGGTGELFF; CDR3 DNA: TGCAGTGCTACGTGGCCGGGGGGGACCGGGGAGCTGTTTTTT
D gene: TRBD2; clone size: -; V gene: TRBV6-5; J gene: TRBJ2-1; CDR3 protein: CASSPSGGGTSYNEQFF; CDR3 DNA: TGTGCCAGCAGTCCAAGCGGGGGGGGCACTTCCTACAATGAGCAGTTCTTC
D gene: -; clone size: few; V gene: TRBV12-3/TRBV12-4; J gene: TRBJ1-1; CDR3 protein: CASSLLQGYTEAFF; CDR3 DNA: TGTGCCAGCAGTTTATTACAGGGCTATACTGAAGCTTTCTTT
D gene: -; clone size: -; V gene: TRBV28; J gene: TRBJ2-1; CDR3 protein: CASYLNRFGAIRSEQFF; CDR3 DNA: TGTGCCAGCTACTTGAACCGATTCGGCGCCATCAGATCTGAGCAGTTCTTC
D gene: -; clone size: few; V gene: TRBV5-1; J gene: TRBJ2-1; CDR3 protein: CASSKTNNEQFF; CDR3 DNA: TGCGCCAGCAGCAAAACAAACAATGAGCAGTTCTTC